This T cell receptor beta chain emerged from a study of CD8+CD57+ T cells in acquired aplastic anemia (dated by TCRdb to between 2018 and 2020). Turning to the overall study: A mean of about 3.2 ug of DNA, ranging from roughly 0.2 to 27.4 ug, was extracted from sorted CD4+ and CD8+ cells. An average of roughly 10 million reads for CD4+ cells and approximately 11 million reads for CD8+ cells was obtained from healthy donor samples.

The study deep-sequenced TCR repertoires of sorted CD4+ and CD8+ blood T cells from severe aplastic anemia patients and healthy subjects. Ficoll-Paque density gradient centrifugation was used to isolate peripheral blood mononuclear cells. Before DNA extraction, CD4+ and CD8+ T cells were sorted by FACS or by magnetic beads. Genomic DNA was used as template for profiling of TCR beta VDJ combinations and CDR3 sequences. An Illumina HiSeq 2000 was the platform used for TCR repertoire sequencing. On the authors' methods: TRBV/TRBJ rearrangement plots, CDR3 size and DJ length profiles, and Simpson's diversity index were used to evaluate the repertoires. The most abundant DNA sequence in the deep sequencing data was defined as the immunodominant clone. CDR3 amino acid sequences were checked for sharing across subjects and were also compared against the VDJdb database and published repertoires. In-frame beta chains were kept once TCRdb had trimmed the public reads at Q25 with fastp and called clones with MiXCR. Merged by CDR3 protein, the rows form single entries marked with the most common genes and DNA. Clone size and V and J calls follow TCRdb, not the original study. Recorded for this sample are fewer than 200,000 distinct CDR3 sequences; 55% to 70% of them occurred a single time. The ten most abundant clones make up 45% to 50% of the sample.

Beyond this particular receptor, the publication reports: Around 30 CD8+ CDR3 sequences were shared between patients and controls but appeared highly expressed in patients and within their immunodominant clones. No significant difference in CD8+ Simpson's diversity was found between patients and healthy controls (P=0.060).

Remarks on this clonotype: Its binding antigen is unknown. No clone much larger than this one lies a single base away; base qualities are absent.

The CDR1 and CDR2 encoded by the germline V gene are SGHRS and YFSETQ. V is pruned by 0 bases and J by 7 bases, leaving 8 bases of the junction without a gene match. The CDR3, cysteine through phenylalanine, is 16 amino acids long. Of all the DNA, just the CDR3 is kept, 48 bases in frame from base 1. Recombination joined TRBV5-1 with TRBJ2-1; the junction holds 9 bases that match TRBD1. This clonotype was sampled from a human donor in good health. The sequencing sample was made of sorted CD4+, CD8+, or CD8+CD57+ T cells (not recorded which) from PBMCs. DNA sequence: TGCGCCAGCAGCTTGGCCTCGGGACAGGGCAGAAATGAGCAGTTCTTC. This gives the protein CASSLASGQGRNEQFF.